This T cell receptor beta chain appears in the sequencing data of a study of identical twins. Findings and limits, study-wide: The authors drew conclusions from cross-sectional statistical analysis rather than following the same donors.

The sample holds a few counts of this clonotype. The antigen is undetermined. TCRdb redid the calling of the 5' RACE reads with MiXCR, one entry per CDR3 protein. The sample comprises hundreds of thousands of distinct CDR3 sequences, 8.6% of which are singletons, and roughly 0.97% rests with the top ten. This CDR3 comprises 14 residues. J was trimmed by 4 bases and V by 7 bases; bases with no gene match: 10. Germline lookup yields CDR1 DFQATT and CDR2 SNEGSKA (reference sequence). These data were also reused for a study on yellow fever vaccine responses in identical twins.

J is TRBJ2-5 and V is TRBV20-1; 9 nucleotides line up with TRBD2. The sequence was collected from a woman aged 18-35 years in good health. The material sequenced was PBMCs. As DNA, the CDR3 is TGCAGTGGGAGAAGGGGCGGGGGGGCAGAGACCCAGTACTTC. It specifies CSGRRGGGAETQYF.